This TCR beta chain is drawn from a study of T cell changes during pregnancy in multiple sclerosis. TCRdb's copy holds only in-frame clones and misses some; the assay was immunoSEQ multiplex PCR. This table has about 98,000 clones, 92% appearing once. The CDR3 runs to 12 residues. Trimming cost V 5 bases and J 7 bases, with 9 bases left between them. Germline V gene data show CDR1 as LNHDA and CDR2 as SQIVND (reference sequence). The TCR sequence derives from a female donor in good health, enrolled as a control in a pregnancy study. The material sequenced was peripheral blood, taken after pregnancy. The chain recombines TRBV19 with TRBJ2-1; D gene uncertain. For the CDR3, the DNA is TGTGCCAGTAGTGTTGGCCATAATGAGCAGTTCTTC. Translation: CASSVGHNEQFF.